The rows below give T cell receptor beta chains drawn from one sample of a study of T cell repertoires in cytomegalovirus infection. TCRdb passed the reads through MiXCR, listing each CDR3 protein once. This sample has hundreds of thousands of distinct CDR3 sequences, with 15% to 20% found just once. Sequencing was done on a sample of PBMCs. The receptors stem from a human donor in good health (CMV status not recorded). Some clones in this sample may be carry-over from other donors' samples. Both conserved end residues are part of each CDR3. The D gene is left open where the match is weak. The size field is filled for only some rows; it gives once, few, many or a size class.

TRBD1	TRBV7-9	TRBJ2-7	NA	TGTGCCAGCAGCTTAGTGAGGGGGCAGTATTCCGAGCAGTACTTC	CASSLVRGQYSEQYF
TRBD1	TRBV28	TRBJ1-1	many	TGTGCCAGCAGTTCAGGTCAGGGGGCAAGTGGCGGTTTCTTT	CASSSGQGASGGFF
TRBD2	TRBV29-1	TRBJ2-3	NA	TGCAGCGGGGGGGGACTAGCGGAAACAGATACGCAGTATTTT	CSGGGLAETDTQYF
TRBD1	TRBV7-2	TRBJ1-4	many	TGTGCCAGCAGCTTCCAGGGGGGCTTGGGTGAAAAACTGTTTTTT	CASSFQGGLGEKLFF
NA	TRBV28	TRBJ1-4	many	TGTGCCAGCAGTTTACCCAATCAGCGGGGAAAACTGTTTTTT	CASSLPNQRGKLFF
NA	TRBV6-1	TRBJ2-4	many	TGTGCCAGCAGTGAAGCCGTAGGAGAGACGAGGGCCAAAAACATTCAGTACTTC	CASSEAVGETRAKNIQYF
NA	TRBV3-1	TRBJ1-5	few	TGTGCCAGCAGCCAAGATCCGGCAGGGCGGCTGCCCCAGCATTTT	CASSQDPAGRLPQHF
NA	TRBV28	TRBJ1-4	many	TGTGCCAGCAGTCTGGCCCCCTGGGCAACTAATGAAAAACTGTTTTTT	CASSLAPWATNEKLFF
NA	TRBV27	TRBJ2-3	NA	TGTGCCAGCAGTTTCTCATTTCAAGATACGCAGTATTTT	CASSFSFQDTQYF
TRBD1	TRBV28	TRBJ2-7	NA	TGTGCCAGCAGTTCCGCCGGGACAGGGTCCCACGAGCAGTACTTC	CASSSAGTGSHEQYF
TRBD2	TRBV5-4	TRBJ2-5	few	TGTGCCAGCAGCACCCCCAGCGGGGGAGAGACCCAGTACTTC	CASSTPSGGETQYF
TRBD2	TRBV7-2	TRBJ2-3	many	TGTGCCAGCAGCCTCACTAGCGGGGGGTCCCCAGATACGCAGTATTTT	CASSLTSGGSPDTQYF
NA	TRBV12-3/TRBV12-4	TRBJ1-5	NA	TGTGCCAGCAGCTACAGGGTACGCAATCAGCCCCAGCATTTT	CASSYRVRNQPQHF
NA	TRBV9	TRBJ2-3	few	TGTGCCTCGTGCCTCGGGGACACAGATACGCAGTATTTT	CASCLGDTDTQYF
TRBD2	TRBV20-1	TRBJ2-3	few	TGCAGTGCCTATAGCGGGATTAGCACAGATACGCAGTATTTT	CSAYSGISTDTQYF
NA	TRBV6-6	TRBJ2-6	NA	TGTGCCAGCACGGGGGCGCCTGGGGCCAACGTCCTGACTTTC	CASTGAPGANVLTF
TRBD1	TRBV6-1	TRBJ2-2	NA	TGTGCCAGCAGCCAGGACAGGGCCACCGGGGAGCTGTTTTTT	CASSQDRATGELFF
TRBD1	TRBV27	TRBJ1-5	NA	TGTGCCAGCAGTAAACAGGGGGGAGATCAGCCCCAGCATTTT	CASSKQGGDQPQHF
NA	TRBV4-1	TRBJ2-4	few	TGCGCCAGCAGCCAACCCGGGGCCAAAAACATTCAGTACTTC	CASSQPGAKNIQYF
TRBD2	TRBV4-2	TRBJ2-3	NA	TGTGCCAGCAGCCAAGTAGCGGGGGGTATAGATACGCAGTATTTT	CASSQVAGGIDTQYF
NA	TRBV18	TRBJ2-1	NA	TGTGCCAGCTCACCTTACGGACTAGGCGGGGGCTACTCCTACAATGAGCAGTTCTTC	CASSPYGLGGGYSYNEQFF
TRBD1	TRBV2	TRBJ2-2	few	TGTGCCAGCAGGAGGGGGCGGGACACCGGGGAGCTGTTTTTT	CASRRGRDTGELFF
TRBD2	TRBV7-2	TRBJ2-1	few	TGTGCCAGCAGCTTAGTGGGTAGCGGGGGACGGGATGAGCAGTTCTTC	CASSLVGSGGRDEQFF
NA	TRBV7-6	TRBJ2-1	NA	TGTGCCAGCAGCTTATACGTAGGTGTGGCCTTC	CASSLYVGVAF
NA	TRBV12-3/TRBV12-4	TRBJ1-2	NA	TGTGCCAGCAGTTTTGGGGATATTGAATATGGCTACACCTTC	CASSFGDIEYGYTF
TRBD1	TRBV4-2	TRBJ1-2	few	TGTGCCAGCAGCCAAGGACAGGGTTCTAACTATGGCTACACCTTC	CASSQGQGSNYGYTF
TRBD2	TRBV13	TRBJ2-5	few	TGTGCCAGCAGCTTAGGTCTAGCGGGCGACTACAATGAGACCCAGTACTTC	CASSLGLAGDYNETQYF
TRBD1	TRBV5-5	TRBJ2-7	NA	TGTGCCAGCAGCCCGACAGGGGAATTCTACGAGCAGTACTTC	CASSPTGEFYEQYF
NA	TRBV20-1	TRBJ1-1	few	TGCAGTGCTACTCGACACTTGAACACTGAAGCTTTCTTT	CSATRHLNTEAFF
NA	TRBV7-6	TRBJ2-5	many	TGTGCCAGCAGCCAAACAGCCGGGGTAGAAGAGACCCAGTACTTC	CASSQTAGVEETQYF
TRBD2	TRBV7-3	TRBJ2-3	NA	TGTGCCAGCAGCTTAATATCTAGCGGGGGGGGCACAGATACGCAGTATTTT	CASSLISSGGGTDTQYF
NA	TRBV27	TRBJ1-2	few	TGTGCCAGCAGTCCGACCTTACAGGGACTCTATGGCTACACCTTC	CASSPTLQGLYGYTF
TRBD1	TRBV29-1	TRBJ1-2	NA	TGCAGCGGTTCGCAGGGGGACTATGGCTACACCTTC	CSGSQGDYGYTF
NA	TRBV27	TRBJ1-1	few	TGTGCCAGCAGGGCAACAGGGCGCACTGAAGCTTTCTTT	CASRATGRTEAFF
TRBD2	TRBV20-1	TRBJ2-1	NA	TGCAGTGCCAGACTAGCGGGGGGCCGGGGTTACAATGAGCAGTTCTTC	CSARLAGGRGYNEQFF
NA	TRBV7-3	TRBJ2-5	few	TGTGCCAGCAGCTTTACAGGGATGGGAGAGACCCAGTACTTC	CASSFTGMGETQYF
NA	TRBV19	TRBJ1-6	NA	TGTGCCAGTACCGGCACCGGGACGGATGATTCACCCCTCCACTTT	CASTGTGTDDSPLHF
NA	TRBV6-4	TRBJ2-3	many	TGTGCCAGCAGTCCCGACGGCTACACAGATACGCAGTATTTT	CASSPDGYTDTQYF
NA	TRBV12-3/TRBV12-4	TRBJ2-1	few	TGTGCCAGCAGTTTGGTCAGAGACTACAATGAGCAGTTCTTC	CASSLVRDYNEQFF
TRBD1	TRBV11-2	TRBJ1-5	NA	TGTGCCAGCAGCATGGGACAGTCAGATAGCAATCAGCCCCAGCATTTT	CASSMGQSDSNQPQHF
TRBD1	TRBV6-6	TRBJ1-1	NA	TGTGCCAGCAGGGACGACAGGGGGCAGTTCTCTGAAGCTTTCTTT	CASRDDRGQFSEAFF
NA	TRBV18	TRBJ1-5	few	TGTGCCAGCTCACCAAGTGGGGCGGGCAATCAGCCCCAGCATTTT	CASSPSGAGNQPQHF
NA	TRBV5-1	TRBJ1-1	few	TGCGCCAGCAGCTTGAATCCGGGCGGGGCCACGAACACTGAAGCTTTCTTT	CASSLNPGGATNTEAFF
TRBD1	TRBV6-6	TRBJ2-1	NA	TGTGCCAGCAGACAGACAGGGGGGCGAAACAATGAGCAGTTCTTC	CASRQTGGRNNEQFF
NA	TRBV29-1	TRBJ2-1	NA	TGCAGCGTTGATTCTCTAGGATGGGACAATGAGCAGTTCTTC	CSVDSLGWDNEQFF
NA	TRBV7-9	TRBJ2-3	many	TGTGCCAGCAGCCTCGACGGTCATACGCAGTATTTT	CASSLDGHTQYF
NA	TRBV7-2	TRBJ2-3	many	TGTGCCAGCAGGGGCTCCAGGAGGGATACGCAGTATTTT	CASRGSRRDTQYF
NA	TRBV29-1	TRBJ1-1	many	TGCAGCGTTGAGCAGATCATGAACACTGAAGCTTTCTTT	CSVEQIMNTEAFF
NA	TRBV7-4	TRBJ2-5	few	TGTGCCAGCAGCCTCCAGGGACGTGCGGAGACCCAGTACTTC	CASSLQGRAETQYF
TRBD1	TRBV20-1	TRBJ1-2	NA	TGCAGTCCCGGGGACAGGGGCGACGGTCACTATGGCTACACCTTC	CSPGDRGDGHYGYTF
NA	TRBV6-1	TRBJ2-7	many	TGTGCCAGCAGTAACGAGCCGGGCCGCGCCTACGAGCAGTACTTC	CASSNEPGRAYEQYF
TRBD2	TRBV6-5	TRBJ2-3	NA	TGTGCCAGCAGTTACGGGGTGGGACTAGTGGGTACGCAGTATTTT	CASSYGVGLVGTQYF
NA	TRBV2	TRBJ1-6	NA	TGTGCCAGCAGGAGGGGGAGACCAAGCCCTAATTCACCCCTCCACTTT	CASRRGRPSPNSPLHF
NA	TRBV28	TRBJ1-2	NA	TGTGCCAGCAGGACACCTTCTAACTATGGCTACACCTTC	CASRTPSNYGYTF
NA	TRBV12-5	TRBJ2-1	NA	TGTGCTAGTGGTTGGGGCGCCCCATCCTACAATGAGCAGTTCTTC	CASGWGAPSYNEQFF